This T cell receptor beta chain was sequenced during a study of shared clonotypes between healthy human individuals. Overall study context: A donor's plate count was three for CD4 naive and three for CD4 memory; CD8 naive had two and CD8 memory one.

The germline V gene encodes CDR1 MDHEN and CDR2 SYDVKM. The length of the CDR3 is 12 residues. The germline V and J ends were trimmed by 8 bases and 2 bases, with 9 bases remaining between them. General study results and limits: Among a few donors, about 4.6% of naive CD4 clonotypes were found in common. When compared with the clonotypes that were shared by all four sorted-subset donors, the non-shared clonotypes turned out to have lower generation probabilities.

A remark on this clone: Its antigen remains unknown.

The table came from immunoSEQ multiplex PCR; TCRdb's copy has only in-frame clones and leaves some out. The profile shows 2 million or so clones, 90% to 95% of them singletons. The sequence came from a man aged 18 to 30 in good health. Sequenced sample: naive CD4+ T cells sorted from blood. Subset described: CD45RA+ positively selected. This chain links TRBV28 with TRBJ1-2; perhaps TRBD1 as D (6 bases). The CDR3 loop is CASVDRNYGYTF. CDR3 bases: TGTGCCAGCGTAGACAGGAACTATGGCTACACCTTC.